Sequencing of this T cell receptor (beta chain) was carried out in a study of technical replicates of blood from a handful of donors. Profiling relied on immunoSEQ multiplex PCR, and the TCRdb table lists in-frame clones only, not all of them. The sample yields about 100,000 clones, about 94% seen once. Deletions cut 1 base from V and 7 bases from J, with 17 bases between. The CDR3 sequence is 16 residues long. The germline CDR1 and CDR2 sequences are SGHNT and YYREEE (reference sequence). The specimen was T cells isolated from PBMCs. The receptor was derived from a human donor in good health. The chain has TRBV5-4 and TRBJ2-2; maybe TRBD2 (6 bases). The CDR3 DNA reads TGTGCCAGCAGCTTGTCGGGCCGGGAGCAGGTCGGGGAGCTGTTTTTT. As protein: CASSLSGREQVGELFF.